These 7 T cell receptor beta chains share one sample of origin, sequenced in a study of glioma-infiltrating T cells after dendritic cell vaccination. The protocol was immunoSEQ multiplex PCR, while the TCRdb copy is restricted to in-frame clones and leaves out a portion. The sample includes 90,000 to 95,000 clones, 80% to 90% of them seen just once. The time point: after dendritic cell vaccination, including at tumor progression/relapse. The sequencing used blood, collected after dendritic cell vaccination. The receptors derive from a human donor with glioblastoma.

The chain employs TRBV5-1 and TRBJ1-2; 9 bases are a match to TRBD1. This CDR3 spans 18 amino acids. Trimming at V came to 0 bases and at J to 2 bases, leaving 11 bases not matched to a gene. Germline V gene data show CDR1 as SGHRS and CDR2 as YFSETQ. CDR3 loop: CASSLVGDRAIYNYGYTF. The CDR3 coding sequence is TGCGCCAGCAGCTTGGTCGGGGACAGGGCCATCTACAACTATGGCTACACCTTC.

This clone was recorded only once. The J gene is TRBJ1-2, the V gene TRBV27; D gene ambiguous. The CDR3 covers 13 residues. V lost 4 bases, J lost 1 base, and 7 bases lay in between. The germline gives CDR1 MNHEY, CDR2 SMNVEV (reference sequence). The CDR3 bases are TGTGCCAGCAGTTCCGTTTTTAACTATGGCTACACCTTC. It translates to CASSSVFNYGYTF.

This clone was recorded a few times. The CDR3 DNA follows: TGTGCCAGCAGTTACTCGGGCATTACCAATCAGCCCCAGCATTTT. It translates to CASSYSGITNQPQHF. The chain carries TRBV6-6 and TRBJ1-5, with D unresolved. CDR1 and CDR2 (germline): MNHNY, SVGAGI (reference sequence). The CDR3 is 15 residues long. V dropped 0 bases and J dropped 3 bases, with 9 bases sitting between them.

The chain recombines TRBV27 with TRBJ1-1; TRBD1 aligns across 8 bases. Germline V gene lookup returns CDR1 MNHEY and CDR2 SMNVEV (reference sequence). The CDR3 runs 12 residues. Germline trimming cut 5 bases from V and 11 bases from J; bases unmatched to any gene: 7. Here the CDR3 reads CASSPGQGRAFF. The CDR3, as DNA: TGTGCCAGCAGTCCCGGACAGGGTCGGGCTTTCTTT.

The chain couples TRBV6-5 to TRBJ2-7; unclear D gene. CDR3 length: 11 amino acids. In germline, CDR1 is MNHEY, CDR2 SVGAGI. V gave up 1 base and J gave up 5 bases, with 3 bases separating them. CDR3 nucleotide sequence: TGTGCCAGCAGTTACTTTAACGAGCAGTACTTC. Protein sequence: CASSYFNEQYF.

This chain joins TRBV6-1 and TRBJ1-1, with D tentatively TRBD1 (5 bases). V lost 5 bases, J lost 0 bases, and 13 bases lay in between. The CDR3 extends over 15 amino acids. CDR1 MNHNS and CDR2 SASEGT come from the germline V gene. The CDR3 sequence is CASSPETDMNTEAFF. For the CDR3, the DNA is TGTGCCAGCAGTCCGGAGACAGATATGAACACTGAAGCTTTCTTT.

The chain uses TRBV5-4 and TRBJ2-1, with 7 positions matching TRBD1. V shed 0 bases, J shed 8 bases, and the junction held 8 bases outside the gene matches. This CDR3 region has 15 residues. Germline CDR1 reads SGHNT; CDR2 reads YYREEE (reference sequence). The CDR3: CASSLAETGSYEQFF. DNA for the CDR3: TGTGCCAGCAGCTTGGCCGAGACAGGGTCATATGAGCAGTTCTTC.